This TCR beta chain comes out of a study of shared clonotypes between healthy human individuals. As to this clone: Its target is unknown.

Repertoires were generated with immunoSEQ multiplex PCR, while TCRdb's copy carries only in-frame clones and drops some. There are more than 850,000 clones in the sample; about 84% occur only once, and roughly 0.56% lies in the top ten. Overall study findings and caveats: Non-shared clonotypes showed lower generation probabilities than clonotypes common to all four donors. Compared with memory subsets, naive subsets generally had larger estimated richness.

Into CD45RA+ naive and CD45RA-negative memory subsets, the CD4+ cells were split. The source is a man aged 18 to 30 in good health. Some clones in this sample may be carry-over from other donors' samples. The sample consisted of memory CD4+ T cells from PBMCs. Regarding subset: CD45RA-negative fraction.

CDR3 DNA: TGCGCCAGCAGCTTCTTGACAGGGGGCGCTTCTGGGGCCAACGTCCTGACTTTC. Its protein product is CASSFLTGGASGANVLTF. This chain joins TRBV5-1 and TRBJ2-6; TRBD1 aligns across 10 bases. V was pared by 2 bases and J by 1 base, with 6 bases of the junction left unmatched. The CDR3 contains 18 residues. Per the germline V gene, CDR1 is SGHRS and CDR2 is YFSETQ.